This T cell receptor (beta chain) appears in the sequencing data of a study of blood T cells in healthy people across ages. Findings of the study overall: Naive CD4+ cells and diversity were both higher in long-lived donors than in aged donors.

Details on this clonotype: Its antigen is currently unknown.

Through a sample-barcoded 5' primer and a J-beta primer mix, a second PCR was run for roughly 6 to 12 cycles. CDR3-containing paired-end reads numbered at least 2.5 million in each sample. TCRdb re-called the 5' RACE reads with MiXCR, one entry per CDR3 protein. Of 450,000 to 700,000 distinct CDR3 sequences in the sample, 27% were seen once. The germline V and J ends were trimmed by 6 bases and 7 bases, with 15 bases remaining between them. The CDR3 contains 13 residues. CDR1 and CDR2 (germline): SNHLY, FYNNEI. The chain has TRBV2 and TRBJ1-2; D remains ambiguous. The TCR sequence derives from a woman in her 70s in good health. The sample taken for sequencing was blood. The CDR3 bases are TGTGCCAGCAGCCCCCTCCCGGCGGGTGGCTACACCTTC. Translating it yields CASSPLPAGGYTF.